This is a list of T cell receptor beta chains from one sample in a study of shared clonotypes between healthy human individuals. Clones were read by immunoSEQ multiplex PCR, and TCRdb kept only the in-frame ones, dropping some. The table lists about 820,000 clones, about 91% of them singletons, with 24% in the top ten. Sequencing was done on a sample of naive CD8+ T cells sorted from blood. The receptors derive from a man under 40 in good health. Each CDR3 is given with its conserved first and last residue. A D gene is named only where the DNA matches it firmly. Not every row has a clone size; where given, it reads once, few, many or a size class.

TRBV6-1	-	-	TRBJ2-3	TGTGCCAGCAGGAGAGATACGCAGTATTTT	CASRRDTQYF
TRBV7-8	TRBD2	-	TRBJ2-7	TGTGCCAGCAGCACGACTAGCGGGAGTTACGAGCAGTACTTC	CASSTTSGSYEQYF
TRBV27	-	-	TRBJ2-2	TGTGCCAGCAGTTTTTCAGGACCCGCGAACACCGGGGAGCTGTTTTTT	CASSFSGPANTGELFF
TRBV6-6	-	-	TRBJ1-2	TGTGCCAGCAGCCCCGACGGGTCGTATGGCTACACCTTC	CASSPDGSYGYTF
TRBV27	TRBD2	few	TRBJ2-7	TGTGCCAGCAGTTTTGGTCGGGAGGGCTACGAGCAGTACTTC	CASSFGREGYEQYF
TRBV28	TRBD2	-	TRBJ2-7	TGTGCCAGCAGCCCTAGGACTAGCGGGAGGGACGCGCTTCCCTACGAGCAGTACTTC	CASSPRTSGRDALPYEQYF
TRBV6-1	TRBD2	few	TRBJ2-1	TGTGCCAGCAGTGGCCCACCGGGAGGGAACTCCTACAATGAGCAGTTCTTC	CASSGPPGGNSYNEQFF
TRBV28	-	-	TRBJ2-1	TGTGCCAGCAGTTATTCAGCACATGAGCAGTTCTTC	CASSYSAHEQFF
TRBV5-6	-	-	TRBJ2-1	TGTGCCAGCAGCTCCCCCGGGGGAAGTTACAATGAGCAGTTCTTC	CASSSPGGSYNEQFF
TRBV10-2	TRBD2	-	TRBJ2-2	TGCGCCAGCTCCCCTGGGGGAGGGTTCGGCGGGGAGCTGTTTTTT	CASSPGGGFGGELFF
TRBV6-5	TRBD2	-	TRBJ2-2	TGTGCCAGCAGAACACTAGCGGCAAACACCGGGGAGCTGTTTTTT	CASRTLAANTGELFF
TRBV4-1	TRBD1	-	TRBJ1-2	TGCGCCAGCAGCCAAGAGACAGGGGGCTTCTATGGCTACACCTTC	CASSQETGGFYGYTF
TRBV4-3	TRBD2	-	TRBJ2-1	TGCGCCAGCAGCCAAGAAGCTAGCGGGAGTTACAATGAGCAGTTCTTC	CASSQEASGSYNEQFF
TRBV29-1	TRBD2	-	TRBJ2-7	TGCAGCGTTGAGGCAGGGACTAGCATGCCCTACGAGCAGTACTTC	CSVEAGTSMPYEQYF
TRBV7-6	TRBD2	-	TRBJ2-7	TGTGCCAGCAGCTTCACGCGGGAGGGGCCCTACGAGCAGTACTTC	CASSFTREGPYEQYF
TRBV27	-	-	TRBJ1-2	TGTGCCAGCAGAACCGTGGACGGAAACTATGGCTACACCTTC	CASRTVDGNYGYTF
TRBV4-1	TRBD2	-	TRBJ2-7	TGCGCCAGCAGCCAAGGTACTAGCGGAAACTACGAGCAGTACTTC	CASSQGTSGNYEQYF
TRBV19	-	-	TRBJ1-2	TGTGCCAGTAGTTCATCCGGGAAATATGGCTACACCTTC	CASSSSGKYGYTF
TRBV9	-	-	TRBJ2-7	TGTGCCAGCAGCGGAGGGGGGTCCGACTACGAGCAGTACTTC	CASSGGGSDYEQYF
TRBV29-1	TRBD2	-	TRBJ2-1	TGCAGCGTGTTCGCCCGGGCGGGAGCGGAGGTAGACAATGAGCAGTTCTTC	CSVFARAGAEVDNEQFF
TRBV29-1	-	-	TRBJ2-1	TGCAGCTTTATTTCCAATGAGCAGTTCTTC	CSFISNEQFF
TRBV5-5	-	once	TRBJ1-4	TGTGCCAGCAGCCTCGGTTGGAGCAGGGGTGAAAAACTGTTTTTT	CASSLGWSRGEKLFF
TRBV7-9	TRBD2	-	TRBJ2-7	TGTGCCAGCAGCCCCGCCTTGACTAGCGGGAGAGATTCCCCCTACGAGCAGTACTTC	CASSPALTSGRDSPYEQYF
TRBV28	-	-	TRBJ2-3	TGTGCCAGCAGTTTAAGCCCAGTGCGCACAGATACGCAGTATTTT	CASSLSPVRTDTQYF
TRBV28	-	-	TRBJ2-7	TGTGCCACCGCCCCGATAGCCGGTTCCTACGAGCAGTACTTC	CATAPIAGSYEQYF
TRBV6-5	-	-	TRBJ2-7	TGTGCCAGCAGCTCCGGGACAACTTACGAGCAGTACTTC	CASSSGTTYEQYF
TRBV9	-	once	TRBJ2-2	TGTGCCAGCAGCGTAGACTTTTCTAACACCGGGGAGCTGTTTTTT	CASSVDFSNTGELFF
TRBV19	-	-	TRBJ2-7	TGTGCCAGTAGCGGGGGCGTAGGGGAGCAGTACTTC	CASSGGVGEQYF
TRBV7-9	TRBD2	-	TRBJ2-7	TGTGCCAGCAGCTTATGGGAGGGTGCCTACGAGCAGTACTTC	CASSLWEGAYEQYF
TRBV7-9	TRBD1	-	TRBJ2-7	TGTGCCAGCAGCCGGGTAGAACAGGGGGCCCGCGAGCAGTACTTC	CASSRVEQGAREQYF
TRBV4-1	-	once	TRBJ2-1	TGCGCCAGCAGCAATCAAGCGGCCTCAGATGAATACAATGAGCAGTTCTTC	CASSNQAASDEYNEQFF
TRBV15	-	-	TRBJ1-5	TGTGCCACCAGCAGGTTCCAGGAACAGCCCCAGCATTTT	CATSRFQEQPQHF
TRBV9	-	-	TRBJ2-7	TGTGCCAGCAGCCCGTCCCCACAGGTCTACGAGCAGTACTTC	CASSPSPQVYEQYF
TRBV11-2	TRBD1	-	TRBJ1-2	TGTGCCAGCAGCTGGGACAGGGGCTATGGCTACACCTTC	CASSWDRGYGYTF
TRBV7-8	TRBD1	-	TRBJ1-5	TGTGCCAGCAGCTCGGACAGGGCCCTGATCCAGCCCCAGCATTTT	CASSSDRALIQPQHF
TRBV7-9	TRBD1	-	TRBJ2-3	TGTGCCAGCAGCTCGATACTACAGGGGGCTCACACAGATACGCAGTATTTT	CASSSILQGAHTDTQYF
TRBV2	-	-	TRBJ1-1	TGTGCCAGCGGGTTCGAGACTGAAGCTTTCTTT	CASGFETEAFF
TRBV11-2	-	-	TRBJ1-1	TGTGCCAGCAGGGACCAGGGAGTTGAAGCTTTCTTT	CASRDQGVEAFF
TRBV18	TRBD1	-	TRBJ2-2	TGTGCCAGCTCACCACCCGGACAGGCTGGTCCTTTCCCGAACACCGGGGAGCTGTTTTTT	CASSPPGQAGPFPNTGELFF
TRBV28	-	-	TRBJ2-7	TGTGCCAGCAGAGGGCAGACAGGCGTCTGGGCCGAGCAGTACTTC	CASRGQTGVWAEQYF